This T cell receptor beta chain was documented in a study of T cell responses to AZD1222 COVID-19 vaccine. Germline V CDR1 and CDR2: SGDLS, YYNGEE. The CDR3 is 17 amino acids. Trimming cost V 3 bases and J 4 bases; bases outside gene matches: 13. Whole-study findings and limits: Reportedly, nearly half of unique spike TCRs recognized epitopes outside B.1.351/B.1.1.7 mutations. Of the AZD1222 recipients, only 5 or 6 were seropositive at baseline. Compared with day 0, the breadth and depth of the Spike-specific TCR repertoire rose significantly after two doses of AZD1222. Only after the peak T cell response were repertoires sampled.

Assay: immunoSEQ multiplex PCR; the TCRdb copy retains only in-frame clones and omits some. The sample holds around 160,000 clones; approximately 90% are singletons and the top ten take roughly 0.98%. As to this clone: Its antigen is unknown.

This specimen consisted of peripheral blood, obtained 28 days after the second AZD1222 dose. The source of this sequence is an adult who received the AZD1222 COVID-19 vaccine. The chain employs TRBV9 and TRBJ2-3, with 8 bases fitting TRBD2. CDR3 sequence reads: CASSDHTGLGSPDTQYF. CDR3 DNA sequence: TGTGCCAGCAGCGACCACACGGGACTAGGTTCCCCAGATACGCAGTATTTT.